The 9 T cell receptor beta chains below come from one sample, sequenced in a study of T-cell memory formation after mild COVID-19. TCRdb reanalysed the 5' RACE reads using MiXCR and keeps one entry per CDR3 protein. The sample includes 150,000 to 200,000 distinct CDR3 sequences, 11% of them seen just once. Sequencing was performed on PBMCs or a T cell subset sorted from them (not recorded which). The receptors were sampled from a man aged 18-30 years who had mild COVID-19 (a few samples of this study predate the infection). Cell type and time point are not known.

The V and J genes are TRBV2 and TRBJ1-6; D remains unclear. Germline CDR1 reads SNHLY; CDR2 reads FYNNEI. This CDR3 has 13 residues. Trimming removed 7 bases at V and 3 bases at J, with 7 bases between. CDR3 protein: CASNRDYNSPLHF. CDR3 in DNA: TGTGCCAGCAACCGGGACTATAATTCACCCCTCCACTTT.

A few counts support this clonotype. The chain has TRBV28 and TRBJ2-7, with 7 bases lining up with TRBD1. V shed 8 bases and J 0 bases; nucleotides not matched to a gene: 1. The CDR3 loop spans 12 amino acids. Germline CDR1 is MDHEN and CDR2 is SYDVKM. The CDR3 sequence is CASGQVSYEQYV. The CDR3 bases are TGTGCCAGCGGACAGGTCTCCTACGAGCAGTACGTC.

As concerns this clonotype: The limits of the CDR3 on the DNA are not certain, so only TCRdb's listed CDR3 is given. J is TRBJ1-3 and V is TRBV12-3 or TRBV12-4; the DNA was not used to check the table's D call, TRBD1. The CDR3 has 15 amino acids, counting both end residues. The CDR3 sequence: CASSLFLSSGNTIYF.

This clonotype has more than one count but fewer than ten. This chain uses TRBV6-2 or TRBV6-3 with TRBJ1-1; D is possibly TRBD1 (5 bases). Trimming cost V 2 bases and J 7 bases, with 11 bases left between them. Germline assignment: CDR1 MNHEY and CDR2 SVGEGT. The CDR3 is made up of 13 amino acids. The CDR3 loop reads CASSYVWGSEAFF. The CDR3, as DNA: TGTGCCAGCAGTTACGTTTGGGGGAGTGAAGCTTTCTTT.

This clonotype has more than one count but fewer than ten. The chain is built from TRBV5-5 and TRBJ2-3; 10 bases match TRBD1. Germline V gene sequence: CDR1 SGHKS, CDR2 YYEKEE (reference sequence). The trim removed 4 bases at V and 5 bases at J, leaving 10 bases unmatched. The CDR3 runs to 16 residues. As DNA, the CDR3 is TGTGCCAGCAGCAGAGGGGGGACAGGGGTCGGAGATACGCAGTATTTT. It specifies CASSRGGTGVGDTQYF.

This clonotype was seen a few times. The chain employs TRBV5-1 and TRBJ2-3; 8 bases align to TRBD1. V was pared by 2 bases and J by 4 bases, with 9 bases of the junction left unmatched. The CDR3 totals 16 residues. CDR1 is SGHRS and CDR2 is YFSETQ in the germline V gene. The CDR3 DNA reads as TGCGCCAGCAGCTTACCGGACAGGGCATCGGCAGATACGCAGTATTTT. Translation gives CASSLPDRASADTQYF.

The genes are TRBV28 and TRBJ1-1; 9 nucleotides align to TRBD1. CDR3 length: 18 residues. Germline assignment: CDR1 MDHEN and CDR2 SYDVKM. The trim removed 2 bases at V and 0 bases at J, leaving 10 bases unmatched. CDR3 loop: CASSLGGAGTGMNTEAFF. In nucleotides, the CDR3 is TGTGCCAGCAGTTTAGGGGGGGCCGGGACAGGGATGAACACTGAAGCTTTCTTT.

This clonotype was seen repeatedly, ten times or more. The V gene is TRBV20-1, the J gene TRBJ1-2, with unresolved D. The CDR3 covers 13 residues. From germline, CDR1 is DFQATT and CDR2 SNEGSKA (reference sequence). Trimming pared 0 bases from V and 7 bases from J, leaving 12 bases between. CDR3 nucleotides: TGCAGTGCTAGAGATCCCGCGGGGTCTGGCTACACCTTC. Translating it yields CSARDPAGSGYTF.

V is TRBV20-1 and J is TRBJ1-2; D is unresolved. CDR3 length: 11 residues. The V gene's germline CDR1 is DFQATT and CDR2 SNEGSKA (reference sequence). V lost 5 bases and J 8 bases, leaving 12 bases between the germline ends. The CDR3 loop reads CSAYTGWGYTF. In DNA, the CDR3 is TGCAGTGCTTACACCGGCTGGGGCTACACCTTC.